This is a list of T cell receptor beta chains from one sample in a study of technical replicates of blood from a few donors. Here immunoSEQ multiplex PCR was the method, and the copy in TCRdb shows in-frame clones only, minus some. This sample has roughly 97,000 clones, with approximately 96% found just once. Sequenced input: T cells isolated from PBMCs. The receptors come from a human donor in good health. CDR3s include the opening cysteine and the closing phenylalanine or tryptophan. Fields, in order: D gene, J gene, V gene, clone size, CDR3 protein, CDR3 DNA. A D gene is named only where the DNA matches it firmly. Clone size is given for some rows only: seen once, a few or many times, or a class if the clone is expanded.

d_call: TRBD1
j_call: TRBJ2-1
v_call: TRBV10-1
clone_size: NA
cdr3_aa: CASSLTGGSYNEQFF
cdr3_nt: TGCGCCAGCAGTTTAACAGGGGGCTCCTACAATGAGCAGTTCTTC

d_call: NA
j_call: TRBJ1-1
v_call: TRBV28
clone_size: NA
cdr3_aa: CASTQIMNTEAFF
cdr3_nt: TGTGCCAGCACACAGATAATGAACACTGAAGCTTTCTTT

d_call: NA
j_call: TRBJ2-7
v_call: TRBV27
clone_size: NA
cdr3_aa: CASRSYEQYF
cdr3_nt: TGTGCCAGCCGGTCCTACGAGCAGTACTTC

d_call: NA
j_call: TRBJ2-7
v_call: TRBV11-3
clone_size: once
cdr3_aa: CASSLGVTTVREQYF
cdr3_nt: TGTGCCAGCAGCTTAGGAGTGACTACAGTACGCGAGCAGTACTTC

d_call: NA
j_call: TRBJ1-1
v_call: TRBV14
clone_size: NA
cdr3_aa: CASSPSPQGLNTEAFF
cdr3_nt: TGTGCCAGCAGCCCTTCACCGCAGGGTTTGAACACTGAAGCTTTCTTT

d_call: TRBD2
j_call: TRBJ2-1
v_call: TRBV6-5
clone_size: NA
cdr3_aa: CASTKSGRAGNEQFF
cdr3_nt: TGTGCCAGCACCAAAAGCGGGAGGGCCGGAAATGAGCAGTTCTTC

d_call: NA
j_call: TRBJ1-1
v_call: TRBV5-1
clone_size: NA
cdr3_aa: CASSLVPQGPEAFF
cdr3_nt: TGCGCCAGCAGCTTGGTCCCTCAGGGGCCAGAAGCTTTCTTT

d_call: NA
j_call: TRBJ2-7
v_call: TRBV21-1
clone_size: once
cdr3_aa: CASPVLAGGEQYF
cdr3_nt: TGTGCCAGCCCAGTACTGGCGGGAGGCGAGCAGTACTTC

d_call: TRBD1
j_call: TRBJ2-7
v_call: TRBV28
clone_size: NA
cdr3_aa: CASSPGTGGTYEQYF
cdr3_nt: TGTGCCAGCAGCCCCGGGACAGGGGGAACCTACGAGCAGTACTTC

d_call: TRBD2
j_call: TRBJ2-2
v_call: TRBV7-9
clone_size: NA
cdr3_aa: CASSLETGGPNGELFF
cdr3_nt: TGTGCCAGCAGCTTAGAAACGGGAGGGCCTAACGGGGAGCTGTTTTTT

d_call: TRBD1
j_call: TRBJ2-6
v_call: TRBV29-1
clone_size: NA
cdr3_aa: CSVGDRGTGANVLTF
cdr3_nt: TGCAGCGTTGGGGACAGGGGTACTGGGGCCAACGTCCTGACTTTC

d_call: NA
j_call: TRBJ2-2
v_call: TRBV7-6
clone_size: NA
cdr3_aa: CASIGDTGELFF
cdr3_nt: TGTGCCAGCATCGGGGACACCGGGGAGCTGTTTTTT

d_call: TRBD1
j_call: TRBJ1-1
v_call: TRBV9
clone_size: NA
cdr3_aa: CASSTTGGWRTEAFF
cdr3_nt: TGTGCCAGCAGCACCACAGGGGGTTGGAGGACTGAAGCTTTCTTT

d_call: NA
j_call: TRBJ1-2
v_call: TRBV5-4
clone_size: NA
cdr3_aa: CASSSPGRENEGYTF
cdr3_nt: TGTGCCAGCAGCTCCCCGGGCAGGGAAAATGAGGGCTACACCTTC

d_call: NA
j_call: TRBJ2-7
v_call: TRBV29-1
clone_size: NA
cdr3_aa: CSVRQGQAYEQYF
cdr3_nt: TGCAGCGTTCGGCAGGGGCAAGCCTACGAGCAGTACTTC

d_call: NA
j_call: TRBJ1-2
v_call: TRBV5-1
clone_size: NA
cdr3_aa: CASSLDGGGYGYTF
cdr3_nt: TGCGCCAGCAGCTTGGACGGCGGGGGCTATGGCTACACCTTC

d_call: NA
j_call: TRBJ1-1
v_call: TRBV18
clone_size: NA
cdr3_aa: CASSPQGDTEAFF
cdr3_nt: TGTGCCAGCTCACCACAGGGGGACACTGAAGCTTTCTTT

d_call: NA
j_call: TRBJ1-2
v_call: TRBV19
clone_size: NA
cdr3_aa: CASSIGVNYGYTF
cdr3_nt: TGTGCCAGTAGTATAGGCGTCAACTATGGCTACACCTTC

d_call: TRBD2
j_call: TRBJ2-7
v_call: TRBV10-2
clone_size: NA
cdr3_aa: CASSESGPAGEQYF
cdr3_nt: TGCGCCAGCAGTGAGTCGGGCCCAGCGGGAGAGCAGTACTTC

d_call: NA
j_call: TRBJ1-1
v_call: TRBV19
clone_size: few
cdr3_aa: CASSYWGSDTEAFF
cdr3_nt: TGTGCCAGTAGTTATTGGGGCTCGGACACTGAAGCTTTCTTT

d_call: NA
j_call: TRBJ2-3
v_call: TRBV2
clone_size: once
cdr3_aa: CASSGTATTQYF
cdr3_nt: TGTGCCAGCAGTGGGACAGCTACGACGCAGTATTTT

d_call: NA
j_call: TRBJ2-6
v_call: TRBV5-4
clone_size: once
cdr3_aa: CASSLSRGANVLTF
cdr3_nt: TGTGCCAGCAGCTTGTCCAGGGGGGCCAACGTCCTGACTTTC

d_call: TRBD1
j_call: TRBJ1-5
v_call: TRBV5-6
clone_size: NA
cdr3_aa: CASSFLQGDNQPQHF
cdr3_nt: TGTGCCAGCAGCTTCCTACAGGGGGATAATCAGCCCCAGCATTTT

d_call: NA
j_call: TRBJ2-7
v_call: TRBV13
clone_size: NA
cdr3_aa: CASSDLGGEQYF
cdr3_nt: TGTGCCAGCAGCGACCTCGGGGGCGAGCAGTACTTC

d_call: NA
j_call: TRBJ2-1
v_call: TRBV7-3
clone_size: NA
cdr3_aa: CASSLEGVTYNEQFF
cdr3_nt: TGTGCCAGCAGCTTAGAGGGGGTCACCTACAATGAGCAGTTCTTC

d_call: NA
j_call: TRBJ1-4
v_call: TRBV27
clone_size: NA
cdr3_aa: CASSFLRGSGEKLFF
cdr3_nt: TGTGCCAGCAGTTTTCTCCGGGGGTCAGGGGAAAAACTGTTTTTT

d_call: TRBD2
j_call: TRBJ2-1
v_call: TRBV6-5
clone_size: NA
cdr3_aa: CASGREGRSYNEQFF
cdr3_nt: TGTGCCAGCGGGCGGGAGGGTAGGTCCTACAATGAGCAGTTCTTC

d_call: NA
j_call: TRBJ1-1
v_call: TRBV5-1
clone_size: NA
cdr3_aa: CASSLAGGITEAFF
cdr3_nt: TGCGCCAGCAGCTTGGCGGGGGGGATAACTGAAGCTTTCTTT

d_call: NA
j_call: TRBJ1-1
v_call: TRBV6-1
clone_size: NA
cdr3_aa: CASSAGFTEAFF
cdr3_nt: TGTGCCAGCTCTGCAGGTTTCACTGAAGCTTTCTTT

d_call: TRBD1
j_call: TRBJ2-7
v_call: TRBV5-1
clone_size: NA
cdr3_aa: CASSLDGTGYYEQYF
cdr3_nt: TGCGCCAGCAGCTTGGACGGGACAGGATATTACGAGCAGTACTTC

d_call: NA
j_call: TRBJ2-2
v_call: TRBV11-2
clone_size: NA
cdr3_aa: CASSFRGTGELFF
cdr3_nt: TGTGCCAGCAGCTTCCGGGGGACCGGGGAGCTGTTTTTT

d_call: NA
j_call: TRBJ2-5
v_call: TRBV29-1
clone_size: NA
cdr3_aa: CSVEQSQETQYF
cdr3_nt: TGCAGCGTTGAACAATCCCAAGAGACCCAGTACTTC

d_call: TRBD1
j_call: TRBJ2-1
v_call: TRBV28
clone_size: NA
cdr3_aa: CASSKQTGGADEQFF
cdr3_nt: TGTGCCAGCAGTAAACAGACAGGGGGGGCAGATGAGCAGTTCTTC

d_call: TRBD2
j_call: TRBJ2-7
v_call: TRBV9
clone_size: NA
cdr3_aa: CASSVTSGAYEQYF
cdr3_nt: TGTGCCAGCAGCGTGACTAGCGGCGCCTACGAGCAGTACTTC

d_call: NA
j_call: TRBJ1-1
v_call: TRBV19
clone_size: once
cdr3_aa: CASSIGPITEAFF
cdr3_nt: TGTGCCAGTAGTATTGGCCCGATCACTGAAGCTTTCTTT

d_call: NA
j_call: TRBJ2-2
v_call: TRBV6-1
clone_size: NA
cdr3_aa: CASSELRRESTGELFF
cdr3_nt: TGTGCCAGCAGTGAATTACGGAGGGAGAGCACCGGGGAGCTGTTTTTT

d_call: NA
j_call: TRBJ2-7
v_call: TRBV11-2
clone_size: NA
cdr3_aa: CASSSGRSSGEQYF
cdr3_nt: TGTGCCAGCAGCTCCGGGAGATCGTCAGGCGAGCAGTACTTC

d_call: NA
j_call: TRBJ2-2
v_call: TRBV9
clone_size: once
cdr3_aa: CASSVAPNTGELFF
cdr3_nt: TGTGCCAGCAGCGTAGCCCCAAACACCGGGGAGCTGTTTTTT

d_call: NA
j_call: TRBJ2-2
v_call: TRBV10-3
clone_size: NA
cdr3_aa: CAISNAGGSGELFF
cdr3_nt: TGTGCCATCAGTAACGCCGGGGGTAGCGGGGAGCTGTTTTTT

d_call: NA
j_call: TRBJ2-1
v_call: TRBV7-9
clone_size: NA
cdr3_aa: CASSPRRGVNEQFF
cdr3_nt: TGTGCCAGCAGCCCGCGGCGGGGTGTCAATGAGCAGTTCTTC

d_call: NA
j_call: TRBJ2-1
v_call: TRBV6-6
clone_size: NA
cdr3_aa: CASSYARFNEQFF
cdr3_nt: TGTGCCAGCAGTTACGCGCGGTTCAATGAGCAGTTCTTC

d_call: NA
j_call: TRBJ1-4
v_call: TRBV4-3
clone_size: NA
cdr3_aa: CASSQEGREKLFF
cdr3_nt: TGCGCCAGCAGCCAAGAAGGCAGGGAAAAACTGTTTTTT

d_call: NA
j_call: TRBJ1-2
v_call: TRBV29-1
clone_size: NA
cdr3_aa: CSVDKGGYGYTF
cdr3_nt: TGCAGCGTTGATAAGGGAGGGTATGGCTACACCTTC

d_call: TRBD1
j_call: TRBJ2-6
v_call: TRBV29-1
clone_size: NA
cdr3_aa: CSVRGGEASGANVLTF
cdr3_nt: TGCAGCGTACGAGGGGGCGAGGCCTCTGGGGCCAACGTCCTGACTTTC

d_call: NA
j_call: TRBJ1-1
v_call: TRBV20-1
clone_size: NA
cdr3_aa: CSATSFEGAFF
cdr3_nt: TGCAGTGCTACCTCTTTCGAGGGAGCTTTCTTT

d_call: NA
j_call: TRBJ2-6
v_call: TRBV19
clone_size: NA
cdr3_aa: CASSIQGLGANVLTF
cdr3_nt: TGTGCCAGTAGTATACAGGGGCTAGGGGCCAACGTCCTGACTTTC